This entry lists 12 T cell receptor beta chains sequenced from one sample in a study of a mutant IDH1 vaccine in newly diagnosed glioma. Data came from immunoSEQ multiplex PCR; TCRdb stores just in-frame clones and leaves some out. Found here are 68,000 or so clones, almost 85% of them singletons; the top ten hold around 12%. Time point: week 35, safety follow-up. The vaccine gave 300 ug of a 20-mer mutant IDH1 peptide subcutaneously per dose. These TCRs' antigens remain unknown. Sample: PBMCs, taken from a glioma patient whose treatment included an IDH1 peptide vaccine. The receptors originated from a man aged 18 to 30 with glioma.

The CDR3 region is CASSQEGAGYVNYEQYF. Here the CDR3 DNA reads TGCGCCAGCAGCCAAGAGGGGGCGGGGTACGTTAACTACGAGCAGTACTTC. This chain links TRBV4-1 with TRBJ2-7; D assignment may be TRBD1 or TRBD2 (6 bases each). The germline V gene has CDR1 MGHRA and CDR2 YSYEKL. CDR3 size: 17 residues. V lost 0 bases, J lost 3 bases, and 18 bases lay in between.

The chain is built from TRBV6-5 and TRBJ1-6; no firm D call. Germline loops: CDR1 MNHEY, CDR2 SVGAGI. V shed 0 bases and J shed 7 bases, with 10 bases lying between them. CDR3 length: 15 amino acids. Written as DNA, the CDR3 is TGTGCCAGCAGTTACTCAGGGTTTGAGAATTCACCCCTCCACTTT. Residues: CASSYSGFENSPLHF.

This chain connects TRBV29-1 to TRBJ1-2; 9 nucleotides match TRBD1. The germline gives CDR1 SQVTM, CDR2 ANQGSEA. The CDR3 is 14 residues long. V shed 1 base and J 7 bases; nucleotides not matched to a gene: 7. The CDR3 sequence: CSVEGGQGWSGYTF. CDR3 nucleotide sequence: TGCAGCGTTGAAGGAGGACAGGGGTGGAGTGGCTACACCTTC.

This sequence joins TRBV6-5 and TRBJ1-1, with D possibly TRBD1 on 5 matching bases. There are 14 residues in the CDR3. V was clipped by 0 bases and J by 5 bases, with 10 bases between them. Germline V gives CDR1 MNHEY, CDR2 SVGAGI. The chain's CDR3 is CASSYSSGRTEAFF. The CDR3 DNA reads TGTGCCAGCAGTTACTCGTCAGGGCGGACTGAAGCTTTCTTT.

V gene TRBV27 combines with J gene TRBJ2-5, with 9 bases that match TRBD1. CDR1 is MNHEY, CDR2 SMNVEV, per germline (reference sequence). V trimming: 8 bases; J trimming: 5 bases; junction bases outside the gene matches: 3. The CDR3 is 12 residues long. The CDR3: CASGTGRETQYF. CDR3 nucleotides: TGTGCCAGCGGGACAGGGCGGGAGACCCAGTACTTC.

The V and J genes are TRBV2 and TRBJ1-1, with TRBD1 identical over 7 bases. CDR3 length: 14 residues. The V gene end was trimmed by 3 bases and the J gene end by 11 bases; junction bases not matched to a gene: 12. Per germline, CDR1 SNHLY and CDR2 FYNNEI. For the CDR3, the DNA is TGTGCCAGCAGTGAGGGCAGGGGGGCGGCTGGGGCTTTCTTT. Translating it yields CASSEGRGAAGAFF.

The V call is TRBV10-3, the J call TRBJ2-1; D ambiguous. The V end was cut by 3 bases, the J end by 8 bases, with 11 bases between. The CDR3 contains 13 residues. Per germline, CDR1 ENHRY and CDR2 SYGVKD. DNA of the CDR3: TGTGCCATCAGTGATTCTTCTAGGGATGAGCAGTTCTTC. Translated, it gives CAISDSSRDEQFF.

V and J are TRBV4-3 and TRBJ2-7, with D possibly TRBD2 on 5 matching bases. The CDR3 runs 14 residues. Germline CDR1 LGHNA, CDR2 YSLEER. Trimming pared 0 bases from V and 3 bases from J, leaving 9 bases between. Here the CDR3 reads CASSQDRGRYEQYF. For the CDR3, the DNA is TGCGCCAGCAGCCAAGATCGAGGGCGCTACGAGCAGTACTTC.

The chain has TRBV7-2 and TRBJ2-4, with TRBD1 matching over 8 bases. Germline trimming cut 5 bases from V and 0 bases from J; bases unmatched to any gene: 12. The CDR3 is 18 residues long. Germline V gene data show CDR1 as SGHTA and CDR2 as FQGNSA. CDR3 sequence (DNA): TGTGCCAGCAGCCCCTCGGGTGGACAGGGCCTAGCCAAAAACATTCAGTACTTC. Its protein is CASSPSGGQGLAKNIQYF.

This clone occurred once. The CDR3 loop is CASSQTPTGGGDEKLFF. The CDR3 coding sequence is TGCGCCAGCAGCCAGACCCCAACAGGGGGAGGCGATGAAAAACTGTTTTTT. The V and J genes are TRBV4-1 and TRBJ1-4; 8 nucleotides agree with TRBD1. CDR3 length: 17 residues. Germline trimming cut 3 bases from V and 6 bases from J; bases unmatched to any gene: 12. CDR1 is MGHRA and CDR2 is YSYEKL in the germline V gene.

The chain joins TRBV5-1 to TRBJ2-7; no firm D call. Germline V CDR1 and CDR2: SGHRS, YFSETQ. Trimming stripped 2 bases from V and 6 bases from J, with 15 bases between. The CDR3 spans 14 residues. The CDR3 sequence: CASSLSGPESEQYF. CDR3 bases: TGCGCCAGCAGCTTATCGGGTCCGGAGAGCGAGCAGTACTTC.

This chain uses TRBV27 with TRBJ2-7, with 8 nucleotides matching TRBD1. V lost 5 bases and J lost 6; bases outside the gene matches: 6. Germline V gene sequence: CDR1 MNHEY, CDR2 SMNVEV (reference sequence). The CDR3 covers 13 residues. CDR3 coding DNA: TGTGCCAGCAGTAGGGGACAGGTCGGCGAGCAGTACTTC. It codes for CASSRGQVGEQYF.